The following is a T cell receptor (beta chain) sequence with its context. The sample belongs to a study of blood T cell repertoires in COVID-19. Study-wide background: Spain, Italy and the United States supplied samples that represented acute and convalescent COVID-19. Sources were T cells, B-cell-depleted T cells, or PBMCs; the material itself was cDNA or gDNA.

In the original workflow: It was from reference gene primer amplification that nucleated cell counts were estimated. Profiled with immunoSEQ multiplex PCR; TCRdb holds only in-frame clones, not every one. The V and J calls and clone size were taken over from that table, and D and trimming were inferred from the DNA. The sample comprises under 200,000 clones, roughly 84% of which are singletons, and roughly 9.2% rests with the top ten. The receptor's source is an elderly woman with acute or convalescent COVID-19. Specimen: peripheral blood.

This CDR3 reads CASSLSRQQETQYF. Written as DNA, the CDR3 is TGCGCCAGCAGCTTGTCGCGACAGCAAGAGACCCAGTACTTC. The V gene is TRBV5-1, the J gene TRBJ2-5; D perhaps matches TRBD1 (5 bases). The CDR3 extends over 14 amino acids. The V gene lost 1 base and the J gene lost 2 bases, with 9 bases spanning the gap. The germline V gene has CDR1 SGHRS and CDR2 YFSETQ.